This T cell receptor (beta chain) is from a study of OX40 agonist ivuxolimab in advanced cancers. The study, taken as a whole, reports: Some nonresponders likewise displayed low normalized T-cell clonal expansion. At 0.1 to 3.0 mg/kg, clonal expansion of CD4+ and CD8+ blood T cells had occurred by week 6.

On this clone itself: The target antigen is unknown.

TCRdb's copy holds only in-frame clones and misses some; the assay was immunoSEQ multiplex PCR. Of approximately 61,000 clones listed, about nine tenths are singletons. This CDR3 has 13 residues. Between the trimmed V and J ends, which lost 5 bases and 6 bases, there was a span of 11 bases. CDR1 SGHTA and CDR2 FQGTGA come from the germline V gene. This chain joins TRBV7-3 and TRBJ2-1; D possibly uses TRBD1 or TRBD2 (6 bases each). This specimen was CD4+ or CD8+ T cells sorted from blood, taken in a trial of the OX40 agonist ivuxolimab. The clonotype comes from an adult with an advanced solid tumor such as melanoma, head and neck, liver or kidney cancer. CDR3: CASSPGAPNEQFF. The DNA for the CDR3 is TGTGCCAGCAGCCCGGGGGCCCCCAATGAGCAGTTCTTC. The variable domain in full, with the rest retrieved from reference TRBV7-3 and TRBJ2-1, is GAGVSQTPSNKVTEKGKYVELRCDPISGHTALYWYRQSLGQGPEFLIYFQGTGAADDSGLPNDRFFAVRPEGSVSTLKIQRTERGDSAVYLCASSPGAPNEQFFGPGTRLTVL.